One and the same sample provided the 17 T cell receptor beta chains below, sequenced in a study of tumor and adjacent non-tumor tissue in lung cancer. No cell sorting was done before RNA was extracted from the tissue. Distant lung tissue was collected more than 3 cm away from the tumor edge. TCRbeta libraries were built with three rounds of nested PCR, modified from ARM-PCR. TCRdb used MiXCR to reprocess the multiplex PCR reads, holding one entry per CDR3 protein. The data hold tens of thousands of distinct CDR3 sequences, with 61% observed a single time. Sequenced: distant non-tumor lung tissue. All receptors derive from a man between 65 and 85 years old with non-small cell lung cancer.

Of note for this clonotype: This could be a read error, since a much larger clone is one nucleotide away. CDR3 region: CSALQGMYQETQYF. The CDR3 nucleotides are TGCAGTGCGTTGCAGGGGATGTACCAAGAGACCCAGTACTTC. The genes are TRBV20-1 and TRBJ2-5, with D possibly being TRBD1 (6 bases). The CDR3 extends over 14 amino acids. CDR1 is DFQATT and CDR2 is SNEGSKA in the germline V gene (reference sequence). Trimming took 6 bases from V and 0 from J, leaving 14 bases between them.

CDR3 region: CSAKLASGELFF. The DNA for the CDR3 is TGCAGTGCTAAACTAGCATCCGGGGAGCTGTTTTTT. The V call is TRBV20-1, the J call TRBJ2-2; tentative D call: TRBD2 (6 bases). The ends were cut back, 4 bases at V and 6 bases at J, with 9 bases in the middle. In germline, CDR1 is DFQATT, CDR2 SNEGSKA (reference sequence). The CDR3 totals 12 residues.

As to this clonotype: At one boundary the junction diverges from the germline segment, which might be a read error. This rearrangement joins TRBV11-1 to TRBJ2-4; TRBD1 agrees at 7 bases. Germline CDR1 and CDR2: SGHAT and FQDESV (reference sequence). The length of the CDR3 is 16 residues. The CDR3 bases are TGTGTCAGCAGTAGCAGACAGGGACGATACAAAAACATTCAGTACTTC. As protein: CVSSSRQGRYKNIQYF.

The chain employs TRBV7-9 and TRBJ2-7; 7 bases fit TRBD2. Germline V CDR1 and CDR2: SEHNR, FQNEAQ (reference sequence). The CDR3 loop spans 15 amino acids. The junction had 15 bases not matched to a gene; V was cut back by 7 bases and J by 6 bases. The CDR3 DNA reads as TGTGCCAGCAACTTCCCCCGCGGGAGCGGCAGCGAGCAGTACTTC. This encodes CASNFPRGSGSEQYF.

This clonotype has only one observation. The CDR3 carries no conserved terminal phenylalanine or tryptophan, so it likely arises from a read error. The DNA is left out, because the CDR3 cannot be placed on it with certainty; the CDR3 is given as TCRdb lists it. CDR3: CASSYRGEGANVLTI. This chain joins TRBV11-2 and TRBJ2-6; the listed D gene, TRBD1, was not tested against the DNA. In germline, CDR1 is SGHAT, CDR2 FQNNGV. The CDR3 totals 15 residues, both ends included.

The count of this clonotype is one. One end of the junction does not line up with germline, which may come from a read error. The chain recombines TRBV10-3 with TRBJ1-5, with a possible D match to TRBD1 (6 bases). The CDR3 consists of 14 residues. Germline V gene data show CDR1 as ENHRY and CDR2 as SYGVKD. The CDR3: CAITDLGDNQPQHF. DNA of the CDR3: TGTGCCATCACTGACTTAGGGGACAATCAACCCCAGCATTTT.

By sample share, this clonotype is medium-sized. The genes are TRBV5-4 and TRBJ2-2; D uncertain. Germline CDR1 and CDR2: SGHNT and YYREEE (reference sequence). Trimming left V 4 bases short and J 4 bases short, with 5 bases between. The CDR3 has 12 residues. The CDR3 loop reads CASSISTGELFF. CDR3 DNA sequence: TGTGCCAGCAGCATATCCACCGGGGAGCTGTTTTTT.

This clonotype was counted only a few times. One end of the junction does not line up with germline, which may come from a read error. The J gene is TRBJ2-1, the V gene TRBV20-1; weak D call: TRBD1 (5 bases). CDR3 length equals 15 residues. CDR1 and CDR2 (germline): DFQATT, SNEGSKA (reference sequence). In nucleotides, the CDR3 is TGCAGCGCTAGAGATCAGGCGGCAGGGATGACCGAGCAGTTCTTC. This codes for CSARDQAAGMTEQFF.

The chain uses TRBV10-2 and TRBJ2-7; D not certain. This CDR3 has 14 residues. Germline V gene lookup returns CDR1 WSHSY and CDR2 SAAADI. Deletions cut 3 bases from V and 0 bases from J, with 9 bases between. In DNA form, the CDR3 reads TGCGCCAGCAGTGAACTAAGAGGCTCCTACGAGCAGTACTTC. It translates to CASSELRGSYEQYF.

This clonotype has a count of ten or more. The chain links TRBV5-5 to TRBJ1-5, with D possibly being TRBD1 (6 bases). V was clipped by 4 bases and J by 10 bases, with 18 bases between them. The germline V gene encodes CDR1 SGHKS and CDR2 YYEKEE (reference sequence). CDR3 length equals 14 residues. The chain's CDR3 is CASSRDGGLRPQHF. Written as DNA, the CDR3 is TGTGCCAGCAGCCGTGATGGGGGCTTGAGACCCCAGCATTTT.

This clonotype was recorded many times. The chain joins TRBV5-5 to TRBJ1-2, with TRBD1 as a possible D gene (6 bases). Trimming stripped 2 bases from V and 6 bases from J, with 17 bases between. The CDR3 extends over 15 amino acids. Germline lookup yields CDR1 SGHKS and CDR2 YYEKEE (reference sequence). The CDR3 protein is CASSFKPGPGDGYTF. The CDR3, as DNA: TGTGCCAGCAGCTTTAAGCCCGGCCCAGGGGATGGCTACACCTTC.

This clonotype came up many times. V is TRBV12-3 or TRBV12-4 and J is TRBJ1-2; tentative D call: TRBD1 (6 bases). The ends were cut back, 5 bases at V and 2 bases at J, with 21 bases in the middle. The CDR3 contains 17 residues. The CDR3, as DNA: TGTGCCAGCAGTCCTGGGGCACAGGGAACCACGAACTATGGCTACACCTTC. As protein: CASSPGAQGTTNYGYTF.

As concerns this clonotype: A read error may account for a junction end that differs from germline. The chain couples TRBV12-3 or TRBV12-4 to TRBJ1-4; D is perhaps TRBD1 (5 bases). The CDR3 consists of 15 residues. The CDR3 bases are TGTACCAGCAGTTCCCCGCGGGGGGACGATGAAAGACTGTTTTTT. Translation gives CTSSSPRGDDERLFF.

As regards this clonotype: A much more abundant neighbour one base away suggests this may be a read error. V usage is TRBV12-3 or TRBV12-4 and J usage is TRBJ2-1; 9 bases are shared with TRBD2. The CDR3 is made up of 15 amino acids. DNA for the CDR3: TGTGCCACCTCGCCTGGGACTAGCAGCTACAATGTGCAGTTCTTC. Its protein is CATSPGTSSYNVQFF.

At least ten counts were recorded for this clonotype. V gene TRBV4-1 combines with J gene TRBJ1-1, with unresolved D. The germline V and J ends were trimmed by 1 base and 6 bases, with 15 bases remaining between them. The germline V gene has CDR1 MGHRA and CDR2 YSYEKL. The CDR3 has 15 residues. CDR3 bases: TGCGCCAGCAGCCAAGTTTCTTTCGGGGTCGCTGAAGCTTTCTTT. Protein sequence: CASSQVSFGVAEAFF.

On this clonotype: The final CDR3 position lacks the conserved phenylalanine or tryptophan, pointing to a likely read error. The gene calls are TRBV7-2 and TRBJ2-7; D is unclear. V was cut by 5 bases and J by 3 bases, with 11 bases left in between. CDR1 SGHTA and CDR2 FQGNSA come from the germline V gene. The CDR3 consists of 13 residues. The CDR3 loop is CASSPTESYEQYL. The CDR3 bases are TGTGCCAGCAGCCCCACAGAGAGCTACGAGCAGTACCTC.

The chain couples TRBV20-1 to TRBJ1-5; no reliable D call. The CDR3 consists of 16 residues. The ends were cut back, 0 bases at V and 6 bases at J, with 18 bases in the middle. Germline CDR1 reads DFQATT; CDR2 reads SNEGSKA (reference sequence). The DNA for the CDR3 is TGCAGTGCTAGAGATCTCGAGGGTAAGGTTGGTCAGCCCCAGCATTTT. Residues: CSARDLEGKVGQPQHF.